These T cell receptor beta chains were read from a single sample in a study of cytomegalovirus exposure and HLA in healthy donors. Generated by immunoSEQ multiplex PCR, the TCRdb table keeps only in-frame clones and is missing some. Counted here are nearly 200,000 clones, 70% to 85% occurring once; the ten biggest clones make up 0.098%. Material: PBMCs. Receptors were obtained from a boy aged 2 to 9 in good health and CMV-seronegative. The CDR3 runs from the conserved cysteine through the conserved F or W. A D gene is named only where the DNA matches it firmly. Not every row has a clone size; where given, it reads once, few, many or a size class.

d_gene	v_gene	abundance	j_gene	CDR3aa	CDR3nt
.	TRBV6-1	.	TRBJ1-5	CASSKVGAVNQPQHF	TGTGCCAGCAGTAAGGTTGGGGCGGTGAATCAGCCCCAGCATTTT
.	TRBV5-1	.	TRBJ2-7	CASSALGPNSYEQYF	TGCGCCAGCAGCGCTCTTGGGCCCAACTCCTACGAGCAGTACTTC
.	TRBV7-2	.	TRBJ2-1	CASSFPGNEQFF	TGTGCCAGCAGCTTTCCAGGTAATGAGCAGTTCTTC
TRBD2	TRBV5-1	few	TRBJ2-7	CASSGLAGAPLEQYF	TGCGCCAGCAGCGGACTAGCGGGGGCCCCCCTCGAGCAGTACTTC
.	TRBV4-1	few	TRBJ2-4	CASSQAPPLVAKNIQYF	TGCGCCAGCAGCCAAGCTCCCCCACTAGTGGCCAAAAACATTCAGTACTTC
TRBD1	TRBV7-9	.	TRBJ1-1	CASSTTGDRNTEAFF	TGTGCCAGCAGCACCACAGGGGATCGGAACACTGAAGCTTTCTTT
.	TRBV12-2	.	TRBJ2-7	CASRPGLAGGPDEQYF	TGTGCAAGTCGCCCCGGCCTAGCGGGGGGGCCGGACGAGCAGTACTTC
.	TRBV4-3	.	TRBJ1-2	CASSQTGAGATYGYTF	TGCGCCAGCAGCCAAACGGGGGCGGGGGCCACCTATGGCTACACCTTC
TRBD2	TRBV19	.	TRBJ2-1	CASSQGAGGLWQFF	TGTGCCAGTTCCCAAGGGGCGGGGGGGCTTTGGCAGTTCTTC
TRBD1	TRBV9	.	TRBJ2-3	CASSGGRGQGAGDTQYF	TGTGCCAGCAGCGGCGGGAGAGGACAGGGGGCGGGAGATACGCAGTATTTT
TRBD1	TRBV7-9	once	TRBJ2-5	CASSPRTGQETQYF	TGTGCCAGCAGCCCAAGGACAGGGCAAGAGACCCAGTACTTC
.	TRBV10-1	.	TRBJ1-2	CASSESELANYGYTF	TGCGCCAGCAGTGAGTCGGAACTAGCTAACTATGGCTACACCTTC
TRBD2	TRBV6-5	few	TRBJ2-2	CASSYSATSVAGELFF	TGTGCCAGCAGTTACTCCGCGACTAGCGTGGCCGGGGAGCTGTTTTTT
.	TRBV6-6	.	TRBJ1-5	CASSYAGQINQPQHF	TGTGCCAGCAGTTACGCCGGACAGATAAATCAGCCCCAGCATTTT
.	TRBV7-8	.	TRBJ2-7	CASSPGFHEQYF	TGTGCCAGCAGCCCAGGGTTCCACGAGCAGTACTTC
.	TRBV18	.	TRBJ2-5	CASSPPSLTQETQYF	TGTGCCAGCTCACCACCGAGCCTCACTCAAGAGACCCAGTACTTC
.	TRBV15	.	TRBJ1-1	CATSRGAEAFF	TGTGCCACCAGCAGAGGCGCTGAAGCTTTCTTT
TRBD1	TRBV5-6	.	TRBJ1-3	CASSYRDRGNTIYF	TGTGCCAGCAGCTACAGGGACAGGGGAAACACCATATATTTT
TRBD2	TRBV5-1	.	TRBJ2-1	CASSYSLAVYNEQFF	TGCGCCAGCAGCTATAGTCTAGCGGTCTACAATGAGCAGTTCTTC
TRBD2	TRBV4-1	.	TRBJ2-3	CASSVTVAKILAGGQDTQYF	TGCGCCAGCAGCGTAACTGTGGCGAAAATATTGGCGGGGGGGCAAGATACGCAGTATTTT
TRBD2	TRBV5-1	once	TRBJ2-3	CASSASGVTDTQYF	TGCGCCAGCAGCGCGAGCGGGGTCACAGATACGCAGTATTTT
TRBD1	TRBV19	.	TRBJ2-3	CASSERSTVGTGRTDTQYF	TGTGCCAGTAGTGAACGGTCGACCGTAGGGACAGGGCGCACAGATACGCAGTATTTT
.	TRBV4-2	.	TRBJ2-3	CASSQDEAASTDTQYF	TGTGCCAGCAGCCAAGATGAGGCAGCTAGCACAGATACGCAGTATTTT
TRBD1	TRBV6-5	.	TRBJ2-7	CASRNTGGSYEQYF	TGTGCCAGCAGAAATACAGGGGGATCCTACGAGCAGTACTTC
.	TRBV4-2	.	TRBJ2-3	CASSQKLEDTQYF	TGTGCCAGCAGCCAAAAATTAGAAGATACGCAGTATTTT
.	TRBV5-1	.	TRBJ1-1	CASSLYLSADTEAFF	TGCGCCAGCAGCTTGTATTTGTCTGCGGACACTGAAGCTTTCTTT
TRBD1	TRBV4-2	.	TRBJ1-3	CASSQQGAGNTIYF	TGTGCCAGCAGCCAACAGGGGGCTGGAAACACCATATATTTT
TRBD1	TRBV13	.	TRBJ2-7	CASSAGTGPTYEQYF	TGTGCCAGCTCCGCCGGGACAGGCCCAACCTACGAGCAGTACTTC
TRBD1	TRBV2	.	TRBJ1-1	CASRTGGMNTEAFF	TGTGCCAGCAGGACAGGGGGCATGAACACTGAAGCTTTCTTT
TRBD1	TRBV6-6	.	TRBJ1-4	CASSPQGKDEKLFF	TGTGCCAGCAGCCCACAGGGGAAAGATGAAAAACTGTTTTTT
.	TRBV5-1	.	TRBJ2-7	CASSDNREESYEQYF	TGCGCCAGCAGCGACAACAGGGAAGAGTCCTACGAGCAGTACTTC
TRBD1	TRBV6-1	.	TRBJ2-7	CASSETGQVLYEQYF	TGTGCCAGCAGTGAAACGGGACAGGTTCTTTACGAGCAGTACTTC
TRBD2	TRBV4-3	.	TRBJ2-3	CASSQGISGGGTDTQYF	TGCGCCAGCAGCCAAGGAATTAGCGGGGGGGGCACAGATACGCAGTATTTT
.	TRBV19	.	TRBJ1-4	CASRATGFGEKLFF	TGTGCCAGTAGAGCAACAGGGTTCGGGGAAAAACTGTTTTTT
TRBD2	TRBV29-1	.	TRBJ2-3	CSVFPDGRAGDTQYF	TGCAGCGTCTTCCCCGATGGGAGGGCGGGAGATACGCAGTATTTT
.	TRBV19	.	TRBJ1-2	CASSIWGVGEHGYTF	TGTGCCAGTAGTATCTGGGGCGTAGGAGAGCATGGCTACACCTTC